The 28 T cell receptor beta chains below all came from one sample that was sequenced in a study of human T cells and chemical hapten exposure. Time point described: patch test 1, 2 weeks after DPC sensitization. Indicated treatment: therapeutic diphenylcyclopropenone sensitization with weekly scalp DPC. A single record per CDR3 protein comes from TCRdb applying MiXCR to the RACE reads. This table has more than 100,000 distinct CDR3 sequences, 12% to 15% appearing once. The specimen comprised whole blood, sampled in connection with sensitization to the hapten diphenylcyclopropenone (DPC). Receptors were obtained from a man aged 18 to 35 with alopecia areata. Some clones in this sample may be carry-over from other donors' samples.

The rearrangement links TRBV10-3 to TRBJ1-2; 9 bases fit TRBD1. Germline trimming cut 0 bases from V and 10 bases from J; bases unmatched to any gene: 9. This CDR3 has 15 residues. Germline V lookup: CDR1 ENHRY, CDR2 SYGVKD. The CDR3 DNA is TGTGCCATCAGTGAGTCGGGGACAGGGCGGTTCGCCTACACCTTC. Translating it yields CAISESGTGRFAYTF.

The chain joins TRBV20-1 to TRBJ1-1; D is undetermined. V was pared by 3 bases and J by 3 bases, with 17 bases between. The CDR3 has 15 amino acids. Looked up from germline, CDR1 is DFQATT and CDR2 is SNEGSKA (reference sequence). The CDR3 nucleotides are TGCAGTGCTAGTAGCCAGGAAGCGCAGCACACTGAAGCTTTCTTT. This encodes CSASSQEAQHTEAFF.

This clonotype came up a few times. The chain uses TRBV6-6 and TRBJ2-2; D unresolved. The CDR3 extends over 14 amino acids. Trimming removed 2 bases from V and 2 bases from J, with 6 bases in between. From germline, CDR1 is MNHNY and CDR2 SVGAGI (reference sequence). The CDR3 nucleotides read TGTGCCAGCAGTTACGCACCAAACACCGGGGAGCTGTTTTTT. Translation: CASSYAPNTGELFF.

This clonotype was recorded at least ten times. Compared with germline, one end of the junction differs, possibly owing to a read error. The CDR3, as DNA: TGTGCCAGCAGCTCCATTGGAGCGGAGAACTTC. It codes for CASSSIGAENF. The chain links TRBV7-6 to TRBJ1-2; D gene unclear. Germline V gene lookup returns CDR1 SGHVS and CDR2 FNYEAQ. The CDR3 has 11 amino acids.

The V gene is TRBV4-3, the J gene TRBJ1-2; D possibly corresponds to TRBD1 (6 bases). CDR3 length: 16 amino acids. Looked up from germline, CDR1 is LGHNA and CDR2 is YSLEER. V was trimmed by 0 bases and J by 8 bases, leaving 19 bases between them. CDR3: CASSQEPLPGAQGYTF. The CDR3 bases are TGCGCCAGCAGCCAAGAGCCCCTACCGGGGGCGCAAGGCTACACCTTC.

The chain carries TRBV9 and TRBJ1-1; D remains ambiguous. With 1 base removed from V and 10 bases from J, the gap between germline ends came to 11 bases. This CDR3 is built from 12 residues. Germline V gene sequence: CDR1 SGDLS, CDR2 YYNGEE. This CDR3 reads CASSVFLMRAFF. For the CDR3, the DNA is TGTGCCAGCAGCGTATTTTTAATGAGAGCTTTCTTT.

This clonotype was picked up a small number of times. V is TRBV4-3 and J is TRBJ2-5; TRBD1 agrees at 7 bases. The CDR3 has 18 residues. The germline V gene has CDR1 LGHNA and CDR2 YSLEER. Germline trimming cut 0 bases from V and 3 bases from J; bases unmatched to any gene: 13. The CDR3 region is CASSQDQLGRQGEETQYF. CDR3 nucleotide sequence: TGCGCCAGCAGCCAAGATCAACTCGGGCGGCAGGGGGAAGAGACCCAGTACTTC.

The J gene is TRBJ2-5, the V gene TRBV11-2, with 7 positions matching TRBD2. Per the germline V gene, CDR1 is SGHAT and CDR2 is FQNNGV. This CDR3 region has 15 residues. With 5 bases clipped from V and 2 bases from J, the junction kept 8 bases outside the gene matches. The CDR3 coding sequence is TGTGCCAGCAGCCGAGGGACTACTACTCAAGAGACCCAGTACTTC. It yields the protein CASSRGTTTQETQYF.

In DNA, the CDR3 is TGTGCCAGCAGTGCACAGGGAATAGGCAATCAGCCCCAGCATTTT. Residues: CASSAQGIGNQPQHF. This rearrangement joins TRBV12-3 or TRBV12-4 to TRBJ1-5; a weak D match, TRBD1 (6 bases). This CDR3 has 15 residues. V lost 5 bases, J lost 2 bases, and 13 bases lay in between.

A few counts support this clonotype. The chain is built from TRBV27 and TRBJ2-7, with TRBD1 matching over 8 bases. Germline trimming cut 5 bases from V and 3 bases from J; bases unmatched to any gene: 3. Germline-derived CDR1 and CDR2 are MNHEY and SMNVEV (reference sequence). This CDR3 region has 13 residues. CDR3 sequence (DNA): TGTGCCAGCAGTGGACAGGGCCGCTACGAGCAGTACGTC. It is translated as CASSGQGRYEQYV.

The table lists this clonotype with many counts. V usage is TRBV6-4 and J usage is TRBJ2-3, with unresolved D. The germline CDR1 and CDR2 sequences are MRHNA and SNTAGT. The CDR3 loop spans 13 amino acids. Trimming pared 0 bases from V and 2 bases from J, leaving 3 bases between. The CDR3 DNA is TGTGCCAGCAGTGACTCGGACACAGATACGCAGTATTTT. Translated: CASSDSDTDTQYF.

A few counts support this clonotype. V usage is TRBV19 and J usage is TRBJ2-3; possible D gene TRBD2, 5 bases. The germline gives CDR1 LNHDA, CDR2 SQIVND (reference sequence). The length of the CDR3 is 16 residues. V lost 3 bases and J lost 0, with 13 bases in between. Here the CDR3 DNA reads TGTGCCAGTAGTATGCCTAGAAGGACTAGCACAGATACGCAGTATTTT. It yields the protein CASSMPRRTSTDTQYF.

The chain links TRBV6-2 or TRBV6-3 to TRBJ1-2, with D unclear. The CDR3 runs 10 residues. V was cut by 6 bases and J by 2 bases, with 1 base left in between. Germline CDR1 and CDR2: MNHEY and SVGEGT. CDR3 amino acids: CASRNYGYTF. The DNA for the CDR3 is TGTGCCAGCAGGAACTATGGCTACACCTTC.

J is TRBJ1-1 and V is TRBV29-1, with 7 bases lining up with TRBD1. The germline V gene encodes CDR1 SQVTM and CDR2 ANQGSEA. V shed 4 bases, J shed 2 bases, and the junction held 4 bases outside the gene matches. This CDR3 is built from 13 residues. The CDR3, as DNA: TGCAGCGTTGTTGAGGGGGCAAACACTGAAGCTTTCTTT. Its protein is CSVVEGANTEAFF.

This clonotype was seen more than once but under ten times. The rearrangement uses TRBV5-4 and TRBJ2-2; possible D gene TRBD1, 5 bases. Trimming pared 2 bases from V and 5 bases from J, leaving 19 bases between. Germline V gene lookup returns CDR1 SGHNT and CDR2 YYREEE (reference sequence). The CDR3 extends over 17 amino acids. The CDR3 nucleotides are TGTGCCAGCAGCTTACGGTTTGGGCAGGGCAAGACCGGGGAGCTGTTTTTT. Translation gives CASSLRFGQGKTGELFF.

V and J are TRBV7-9 and TRBJ2-7, with D perhaps assigned TRBD1 or TRBD2 (7 bases each). The germline V gene encodes CDR1 SEHNR and CDR2 FQNEAQ (reference sequence). The CDR3 has 15 amino acids. The V end was cut by 4 bases, the J end by 6 bases, with 19 bases between. For the CDR3, the DNA is TGTGCCAGCAGCTCTACAGGGGACTACGGGGGCGAGCAGTACTTC. Encoded protein: CASSSTGDYGGEQYF. The complete variable domain, with remaining parts taken from reference TRBV7-9 and TRBJ2-7, reads DTGVSQNPRHKITKRGQNVTFRCDPISEHNRLYWYRQTLGQGPEFLTYFQNEAQLEKSRLLSDRFSAERPKGSFSTLEIQRTEQGDSAMYLCASSSTGDYGGEQYFGPGTRLTVT.

At least ten counts were recorded for this clonotype. The chain combines TRBV5-4 with TRBJ1-6; the D is unclear. Germline V gene data show CDR1 as SGHNT and CDR2 as YYREEE (reference sequence). The CDR3 runs 14 residues. The germline V and J ends were trimmed by 3 bases and 7 bases, with 11 bases remaining between them. The CDR3 loop is CASSSPQENSPLHF. CDR3 sequence (DNA): TGTGCCAGCAGCTCCCCCCAGGAAAATTCACCCCTCCACTTT.

The chain combines TRBV6-4 with TRBJ2-2; 11 bases are shared with TRBD1. This CDR3 has 14 residues. V was clipped by 6 bases and J by 6 bases; unmatched bases: 3. CDR1 is MRHNA and CDR2 is SNTAGT in the germline V gene. This chain's CDR3 is CASRRTGGPGELFF. The CDR3 DNA reads as TGTGCCAGCAGACGGACAGGGGGCCCCGGGGAGCTGTTTTTT.

The sample holds a few counts of this clonotype. The chain combines TRBV7-2 with TRBJ2-7; TRBD2 aligns across 7 bases. The CDR3 is 15 amino acids. Germline assignment: CDR1 SGHTA and CDR2 FQGNSA. After removal of 0 bases from V and 2 bases from J, the junction contained 4 bases not matched to a gene. CDR3 in amino acids: CASSLASGGTYEQYV. CDR3 coding DNA: TGTGCCAGCAGCTTAGCGTCGGGGGGAACCTACGAGCAGTACGTC.

This clonotype was observed a few times. The chain has TRBV27 and TRBJ2-7; 10 bases align to TRBD1. The CDR3 runs 15 residues. CDR1 is MNHEY and CDR2 is SMNVEV in the germline V gene (reference sequence). V dropped 3 bases and J dropped 6; count of bases not matched to a gene: 8. CDR3 nucleotides: TGTGCCAGCAGTTTCCGTGACAGGGGGCTTCTCGAGCAGTACTTC. Translation gives CASSFRDRGLLEQYF.

This clonotype occurred a few times. This chain links TRBV12-3 or TRBV12-4 with TRBJ2-5; no definite D call. The CDR3 is made up of 14 amino acids. V lost 3 bases and J 1 base, leaving 9 bases between the germline ends. CDR3 DNA sequence: TGTGCCAGCAGTTTGTGGGTAATCCAAGAGACCCAGTACTTC. This codes for CASSLWVIQETQYF.

The CDR3 DNA follows: TGTGCCAGCAGCCAAGACTGGGGATACGAGCAGTACGTC. It encodes CASSQDWGYEQYV. The chain employs TRBV14 and TRBJ2-7; no clear D. V was trimmed by 0 bases and J by 4 bases, leaving 7 bases between them. Germline-derived CDR1 and CDR2 are SGHDN and FVKESK. This CDR3 spans 13 amino acids.

The chain recombines TRBV2 with TRBJ2-3; TRBD1 might be the D (5 bases). V lost 5 bases and J lost 0, with 12 bases in between. Looked up from germline, CDR1 is SNHLY and CDR2 is FYNNEI. The CDR3 runs 15 residues. The CDR3 is CASSITRVSTDTQYF. In DNA form, the CDR3 reads TGTGCCAGCAGTATCACCAGGGTGAGCACAGATACGCAGTATTTT.

The chain is built from TRBV28 and TRBJ1-2; D not certain. The CDR3 covers 13 residues. From germline, CDR1 is MDHEN and CDR2 SYDVKM. V dropped 3 bases and J dropped 6 bases, with 11 bases sitting between them. The CDR3 sequence: CASSLNRKNGYTF. The CDR3 coding sequence is TGTGCCAGCAGTTTGAACAGAAAGAATGGCTACACCTTC.

The chain combines TRBV4-1 with TRBJ1-6; 9 nucleotides match TRBD1. The ends lost 4 bases at V and 7 bases at J; junction bases unmatched: 8. The germline gives CDR1 MGHRA, CDR2 YSYEKL. The CDR3 runs 16 residues. The CDR3 DNA is TGCGCCAGCAGCCGAGGCGGACAGGGGCGGAATTCACCCCTCCACTTT. The encoded protein is CASSRGGQGRNSPLHF.

The chain combines TRBV12-3 or TRBV12-4 with TRBJ2-3; 10 bases align to TRBD2. The CDR3 is made up of 16 amino acids. Losses at the gene ends were 6 bases for V and 10 bases for J; bases not matched to a gene: 16. Here the CDR3 reads CASSPSHGTSGVAQYF. The CDR3 DNA reads TGTGCCAGCAGCCCCTCTCACGGCACTAGCGGGGTGGCGCAGTATTTT.

This chain uses TRBV4-1 with TRBJ2-1; 7 bases line up with TRBD2. V dropped 0 bases and J dropped 7; count of bases not matched to a gene: 6. This CDR3 contains 15 residues. The V gene's germline CDR1 is MGHRA and CDR2 YSYEKL. CDR3 DNA: TGCGCCAGCAGCCAAGACAGCCACGGGAGGAATGAGCAGTTCTTC. Translating gives CASSQDSHGRNEQFF.

This clonotype was seen a few times. The V gene is TRBV11-2, the J gene TRBJ2-1; 7 positions match TRBD1. Trimming removed 4 bases from V and 0 bases from J; junction bases left unmatched: 3. The CDR3 has 15 amino acids. The germline V gene encodes CDR1 SGHAT and CDR2 FQNNGV. CDR3: CASSSGQSSYNEQFF. CDR3 coding DNA: TGTGCCAGCAGCTCGGGACAGAGCTCCTACAATGAGCAGTTCTTC.